This T cell receptor (beta chain) is from a study of metastatic and nonmetastatic thyroid tumors. Study-level information: Repertoires were compared across blood and tumor or nodule tissue from malignant and benign thyroid patients.

In the authors' workflow: For papillary thyroid cancer, a distant-metastasis classifier was constructed from CDR3 differences observed across clinicopathological groups. TCRdb re-analyzed the PCR reads using MiXCR. TCRdb's processing, not the authors', yielded these V and J calls. Of about 35,000 clones in the sample, roughly 29% are singletons; the top ten hold 7.8%. General study results and limits: When malignant thyroid tumors were compared with benign nodules, TCR beta diversity was reportedly significantly higher in the malignant tumors. This held in both blood and tumor samples.

Turning to this clone: Its matching antigen is unknown.

The germline V gene has CDR1 DFQATT and CDR2 SNEGSKA (reference sequence). V lost 3 bases, J lost 4 bases, and 9 bases lay in between. The CDR3 spans 12 residues. Not a single patient had been given any form of treatment at any point before undergoing thyroid surgery. Input material: blood. The genes are TRBV20-1 and TRBJ2-5; D ambiguous. The clonotype originates from a female donor with papillary thyroid cancer or a benign thyroid nodule (not recorded which). Some clones in this sample may be carry-over from other donors' samples. The CDR3 nucleotides read TGCAGTGCTAGTGTAAATGGAGAGACCCAGTACTTC. Translating it yields CSASVNGETQYF.